Listed below are T cell receptor beta chains from one sample, sequenced in a study of blood T cell repertoires in COVID-19. The protocol was immunoSEQ multiplex PCR, while the TCRdb copy is restricted to in-frame clones and leaves out a portion. The sample includes about 110,000 clones, about nine tenths of them seen just once. The sample was peripheral blood. The receptor set was obtained from a man aged 45 to 65 with active or convalescent COVID-19. The CDR3 runs from the conserved cysteine through the conserved F or W. The D gene is left open where the match is weak. Clone size is stated in some rows and not others, as once, few, many or a class when expanded.

>TRBV19|TRBD1|-|TRBJ1-5
TGTGCCAGTAGTATGCGGTGGGACAGGATCAATCAGCCCCAGCATTTT
CASSMRWDRINQPQHF
>TRBV5-4|TRBD1|once|TRBJ1-2
TGTGCCAGCAGCTCCTGGCCCGGGACAGGGTCTGGTGGCTACACCTTC
CASSSWPGTGSGGYTF
>TRBV2|-|-|TRBJ2-5
TGTGCCAGCAAAGAGGACCGGGGGTTCCAAGAGACCCAGTACTTC
CASKEDRGFQETQYF
>TRBV27|TRBD1|-|TRBJ1-2
TGTGCCAGCAGTCCCGACGGGACAGCCCCTAACTATGGCTACACCTTC
CASSPDGTAPNYGYTF
>TRBV11-3|TRBD1|-|TRBJ2-5
TGTGCCAGCAGCTCAGGGGGCGAAGGGCAAGAGACCCAGTACTTC
CASSSGGEGQETQYF
>TRBV3-1/TRBV3-2|-|-|TRBJ1-6
TGTGCCAGCAGCCTCCGGACTGGTAATTCACCCCTCCACTTT
CASSLRTGNSPLHF
>TRBV2|TRBD1|-|TRBJ1-1
TGTGCCAGCAGGTTGGACAGGGGGGGTACTGAAGCTTTCTTT
CASRLDRGGTEAFF
>TRBV30|TRBD2|-|TRBJ2-1
TGTGCCTGGAGTGTACAGGCTAGCGGGAGGGCCAGTAATGAGCAGTTCTTC
CAWSVQASGRASNEQFF
>TRBV28|-|-|TRBJ1-5
TGTGCCAGCAGTTTATACTCTGACAGGCTCAATCAGCCCCAGCATTTT
CASSLYSDRLNQPQHF
>TRBV28|-|-|TRBJ2-1
TGTGCCACTGTGTTGGGGGAGGTCTACAATGAGCAGTTCTTC
CATVLGEVYNEQFF
>TRBV12-3/TRBV12-4|-|-|TRBJ2-7
TGTGCCAGCACCCTGGACAGTTCCTACGAGCAGTACTTC
CASTLDSSYEQYF
>TRBV27|-|-|TRBJ1-1
TGTGCCAGATCATGCTACAGGGTCACTGAAGCTTTCTTT
CARSCYRVTEAFF
>TRBV19|-|-|TRBJ2-1
TGTGCCAGTTCAAACGAAGCGGTCTTCTCCTACAATGAGCAGTTCTTC
CASSNEAVFSYNEQFF
>TRBV19|-|-|TRBJ1-5
TGTGCCAGTAGTACAGCCGGTCGGAGTCAGCCCCAGCATTTT
CASSTAGRSQPQHF
>TRBV9|-|once|TRBJ2-2
TGTGCCAGCAGCGTGCGACGGGAATTAAACACCGGGGAGCTGTTTTTT
CASSVRRELNTGELFF
>TRBV24-1|-|-|TRBJ2-1
TGTGCCACCAGTGGGGCCGTCTACAATGAGCAGTTCTTC
CATSGAVYNEQFF
>TRBV6-6|TRBD1|once|TRBJ1-2
TGTGCCAGCAGAGGCCGGACAGGGGGCGAGGATGGCTACACCTTC
CASRGRTGGEDGYTF
>TRBV28|TRBD2|-|TRBJ2-1
TGTGCCAGCAAACCGGCTAGCGGATACAATGAGCAGTTCTTC
CASKPASGYNEQFF
>TRBV6-6|TRBD1|-|TRBJ1-6
TGTGCCAGCAGTTATACAGGGGATAATTCACCCCTCCACTTT
CASSYTGDNSPLHF
>TRBV5-1|TRBD2|-|TRBJ2-1
TGCGCCAGCAGCTTGGCCAGGGCTAGCGGGAAGAATGAGCAGTTCTTC
CASSLARASGKNEQFF
>TRBV24-1|TRBD1|-|TRBJ2-1
TGTGCCACCAGTGATTCGGGGACAGGGAGAAGGTCCTACAATGAGCAGTTCTTC
CATSDSGTGRRSYNEQFF
>TRBV2|-|-|TRBJ2-5
TGTGCCAGCAGTGAGGTGGCGGGGACTTTAGAGACCCAGTACTTC
CASSEVAGTLETQYF
>TRBV4-3|TRBD1|-|TRBJ1-1
TGCGCCAGCAGCCAAGATCAGGGGGACCCTGAAGCTTTCTTT
CASSQDQGDPEAFF
>TRBV11-2|-|-|TRBJ1-1
TGTGCCAGCAGCCCGCGGACAGACTCGGGCACTGAAGCTTTCTTT
CASSPRTDSGTEAFF
>TRBV6-2/TRBV6-3|-|-|TRBJ1-5
TGTGCCAGCAGTCAGCTCGACAGGCTAGGCAATCAGCCCCAGCATTTT
CASSQLDRLGNQPQHF
>TRBV10-3|-|-|TRBJ1-1
TGTGCCATCAGTGAGTCAGGGATCGCGGGGGCTTTCTTT
CAISESGIAGAFF
>TRBV28|-|-|TRBJ2-1
TGTGCCAGCAGTACCTCGGGGTTGGGGCAGTTCTTC
CASSTSGLGQFF
>TRBV6-1|TRBD2|-|TRBJ2-7
TGTGCCAGCAGTGTTCCGGGACTAGCGGGTGTTGCCGAGCAGTACTTC
CASSVPGLAGVAEQYF
>TRBV3-1/TRBV3-2|TRBD2|-|TRBJ2-3
TGTGCCAGCAGGAGTGAAGCGGGAGCTGTTGCGCAGTATTTT
CASRSEAGAVAQYF
>TRBV7-2|-|-|TRBJ2-3
TGTGCCAGCAGCTTGAACTACTACACAGATACGCAGTATTTT
CASSLNYYTDTQYF
>TRBV7-9|-|-|TRBJ1-2
TGTGCCAGCAGCTTAAACTCCGCAGGGTTGGCCTTC
CASSLNSAGLAF